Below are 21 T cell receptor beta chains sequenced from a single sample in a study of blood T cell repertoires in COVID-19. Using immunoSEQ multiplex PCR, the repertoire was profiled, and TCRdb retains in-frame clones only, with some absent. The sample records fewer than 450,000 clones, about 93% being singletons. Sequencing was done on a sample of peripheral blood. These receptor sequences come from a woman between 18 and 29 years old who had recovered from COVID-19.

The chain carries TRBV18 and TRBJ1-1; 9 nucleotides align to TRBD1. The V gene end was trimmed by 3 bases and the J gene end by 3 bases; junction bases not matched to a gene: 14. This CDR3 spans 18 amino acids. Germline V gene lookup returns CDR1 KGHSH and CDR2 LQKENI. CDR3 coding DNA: TGTGCCAGCTCACCGCGACCCCCGGGACAGGGTGGGCACACTGAAGCTTTCTTT. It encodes CASSPRPPGQGGHTEAFF.

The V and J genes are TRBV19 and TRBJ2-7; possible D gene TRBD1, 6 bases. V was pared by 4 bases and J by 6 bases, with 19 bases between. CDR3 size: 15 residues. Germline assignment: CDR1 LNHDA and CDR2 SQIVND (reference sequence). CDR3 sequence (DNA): TGTGCCAGTAGTACGAGGGCAGGGGCGCAGGTCGAGCAGTACGTC. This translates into CASSTRAGAQVEQYV.

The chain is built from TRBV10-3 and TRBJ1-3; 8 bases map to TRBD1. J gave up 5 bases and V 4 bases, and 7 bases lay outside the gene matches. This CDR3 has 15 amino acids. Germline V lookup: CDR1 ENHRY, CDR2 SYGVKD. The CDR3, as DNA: TGTGCCATCAGTGGAGAACAGGGGGGAAGAAACACCATATATTTT. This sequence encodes CAISGEQGGRNTIYF.

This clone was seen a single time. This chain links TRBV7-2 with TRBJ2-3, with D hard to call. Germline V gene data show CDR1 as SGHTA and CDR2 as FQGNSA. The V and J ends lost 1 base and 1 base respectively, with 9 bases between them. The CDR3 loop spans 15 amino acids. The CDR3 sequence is CASSLDPTGTDTQYF. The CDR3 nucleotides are TGTGCCAGCAGCTTAGACCCTACGGGCACAGATACGCAGTATTTT.

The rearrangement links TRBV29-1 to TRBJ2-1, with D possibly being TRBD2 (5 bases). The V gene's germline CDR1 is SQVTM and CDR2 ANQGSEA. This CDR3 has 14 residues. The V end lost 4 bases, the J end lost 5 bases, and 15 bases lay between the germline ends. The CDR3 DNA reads TGCAGCGTTGTTAGGCGGCTAGCAGACAATGAGCAGTTCTTC. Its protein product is CSVVRRLADNEQFF.

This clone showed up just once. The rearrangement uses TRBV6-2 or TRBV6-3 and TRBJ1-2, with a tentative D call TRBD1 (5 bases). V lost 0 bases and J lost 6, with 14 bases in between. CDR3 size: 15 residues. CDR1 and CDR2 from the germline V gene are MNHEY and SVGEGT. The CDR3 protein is CASSYSTQENDGYTF. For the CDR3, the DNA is TGTGCCAGCAGTTACTCGACACAGGAAAACGATGGCTACACCTTC.

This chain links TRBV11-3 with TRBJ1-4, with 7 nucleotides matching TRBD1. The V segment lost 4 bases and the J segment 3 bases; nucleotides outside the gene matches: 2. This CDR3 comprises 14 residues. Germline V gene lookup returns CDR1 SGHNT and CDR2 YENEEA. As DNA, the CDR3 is TGTGCCAGCAGCTCGACAGGGTCTAATGAAAAACTGTTTTTT. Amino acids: CASSSTGSNEKLFF.

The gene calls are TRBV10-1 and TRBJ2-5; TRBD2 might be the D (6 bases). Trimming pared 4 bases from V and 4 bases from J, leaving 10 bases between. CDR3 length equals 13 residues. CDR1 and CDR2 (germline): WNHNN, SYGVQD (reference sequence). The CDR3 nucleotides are TGCGCCAGCAGTGGGGCGGGACGAGAGACCCAGTACTTC. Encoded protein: CASSGAGRETQYF.

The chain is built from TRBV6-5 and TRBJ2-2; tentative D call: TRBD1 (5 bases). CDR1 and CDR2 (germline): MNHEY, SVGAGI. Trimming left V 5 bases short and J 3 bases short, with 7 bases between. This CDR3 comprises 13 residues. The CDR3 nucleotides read TGTGCCAGCAGTAACAGGTACACCGGGGAGCTGTTTTTT. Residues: CASSNRYTGELFF.

The CDR3, as DNA: TGTGCCAGCAGCGCAAACCGGGACAGGGCTAACTATGGCTACACCTTC. This encodes CASSANRDRANYGYTF. The chain carries TRBV9 and TRBJ1-2; 9 nucleotides agree with TRBD1. CDR1 and CDR2 (germline): SGDLS, YYNGEE. V lost 3 bases and J lost 0; bases outside the gene matches: 6. The CDR3 runs 16 residues.

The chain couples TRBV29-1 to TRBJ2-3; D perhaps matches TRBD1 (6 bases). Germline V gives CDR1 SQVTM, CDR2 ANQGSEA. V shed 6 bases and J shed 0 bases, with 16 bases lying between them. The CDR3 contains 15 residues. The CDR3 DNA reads TGCAGCGTCCCCCGGGACACCGCTAGCACAGATACGCAGTATTTT. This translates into CSVPRDTASTDTQYF.

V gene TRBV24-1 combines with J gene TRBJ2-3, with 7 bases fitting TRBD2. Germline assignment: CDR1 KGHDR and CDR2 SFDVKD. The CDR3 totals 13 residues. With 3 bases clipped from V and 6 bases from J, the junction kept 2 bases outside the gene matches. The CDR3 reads CATSDGGVDTQYF. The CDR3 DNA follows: TGTGCCACCAGTGATGGGGGGGTGGATACGCAGTATTTT.

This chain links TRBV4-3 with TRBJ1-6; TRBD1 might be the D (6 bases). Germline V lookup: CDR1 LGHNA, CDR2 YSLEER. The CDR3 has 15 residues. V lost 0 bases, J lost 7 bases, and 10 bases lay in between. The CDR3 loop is CASSQEGGGNSPLHF. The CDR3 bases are TGCGCCAGCAGCCAAGAAGGCGGGGGCAATTCACCCCTCCACTTT.

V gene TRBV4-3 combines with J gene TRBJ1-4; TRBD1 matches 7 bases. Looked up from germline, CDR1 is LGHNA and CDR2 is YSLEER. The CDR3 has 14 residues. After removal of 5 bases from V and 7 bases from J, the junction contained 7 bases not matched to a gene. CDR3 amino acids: CASSRRGRGEKLFF. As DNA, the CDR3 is TGCGCCAGCAGCAGAAGGGGGCGCGGTGAAAAACTGTTTTTT.

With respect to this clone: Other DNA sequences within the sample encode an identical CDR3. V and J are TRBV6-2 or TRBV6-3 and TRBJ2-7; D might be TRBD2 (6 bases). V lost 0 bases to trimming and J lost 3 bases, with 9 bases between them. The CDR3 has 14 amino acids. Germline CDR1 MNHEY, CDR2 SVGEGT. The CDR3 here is CASSYSGRGYEQYV. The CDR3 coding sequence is TGTGCCAGCAGTTACTCTGGGCGGGGCTACGAGCAGTACGTC.

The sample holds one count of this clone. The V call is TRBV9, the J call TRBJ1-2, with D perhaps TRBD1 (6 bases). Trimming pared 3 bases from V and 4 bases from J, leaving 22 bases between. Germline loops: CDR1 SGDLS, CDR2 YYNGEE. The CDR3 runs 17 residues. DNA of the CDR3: TGTGCCAGCAGCGAAGACCCCCCCTCTACAGGGACCTATGGCTACACCTTC. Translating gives CASSEDPPSTGTYGYTF.

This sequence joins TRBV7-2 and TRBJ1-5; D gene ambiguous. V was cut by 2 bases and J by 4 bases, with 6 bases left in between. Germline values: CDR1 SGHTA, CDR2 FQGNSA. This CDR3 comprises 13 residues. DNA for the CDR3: TGTGCCAGCAGCTTAATGTATAATCAGCCCCAGCATTTT. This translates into CASSLMYNQPQHF.

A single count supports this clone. CDR3: CASSLGRVDYGYTF. CDR3 nucleotides: TGTGCCAGCAGCTTGGGGAGGGTTGACTATGGCTACACCTTC. The chain combines TRBV13 with TRBJ1-2; D gene ambiguous. Germline CDR1 PRHDT, CDR2 FYEKMQ (reference sequence). This CDR3 has 14 residues. The germline V and J ends were trimmed by 3 bases and 3 bases, with 11 bases remaining between them.

The CDR3 spells CSVLGHKNTGELFF. CDR3 sequence (DNA): TGCAGCGTTCTTGGTCACAAGAACACCGGGGAGCTGTTTTTT. The V gene is TRBV29-1, the J gene TRBJ2-2; no clear D gene. V dropped 5 bases and J dropped 1 base, with 11 bases sitting between them. This CDR3 has 14 amino acids. Germline V gene sequence: CDR1 SQVTM, CDR2 ANQGSEA.

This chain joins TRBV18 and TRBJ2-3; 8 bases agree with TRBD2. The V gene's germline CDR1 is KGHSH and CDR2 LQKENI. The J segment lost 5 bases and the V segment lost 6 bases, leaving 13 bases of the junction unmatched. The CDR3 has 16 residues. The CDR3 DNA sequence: TGTGCCAGCTCGAAAAACCCCCAGCGGGAGATAGATACGCAGTATTTT. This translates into CASSKNPQREIDTQYF. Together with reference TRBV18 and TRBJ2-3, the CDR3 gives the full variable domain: NAGVMQNPRHLVRRRGQEARLRCSPMKGHSHVYWYRQLPEEGLKFMVYLQKENIIDESGMPKERFSAEFPKEGPSILRIQQVVRGDSAAYFCASSKNPQREIDTQYFGPGTRLTVL.

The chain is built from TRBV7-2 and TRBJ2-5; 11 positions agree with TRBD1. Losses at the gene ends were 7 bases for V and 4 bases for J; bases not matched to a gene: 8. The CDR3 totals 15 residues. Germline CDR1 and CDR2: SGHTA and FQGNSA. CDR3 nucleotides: TGTGCCAGCACCCGCGTTGGGACAGGGGGAGAGACCCAGTACTTC. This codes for CASTRVGTGGETQYF. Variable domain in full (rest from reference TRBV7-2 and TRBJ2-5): GAGVSQSPSNKVTEKGKDVELRCDPISGHTALYWYRQSLGQGLEFLIYFQGNSAPDKSGLPSDRFSAERTGGSVSTLTIQRTQQEDSAVYLCASTRVGTGGETQYFGPGTRLLVL.